Below, 12 T cell receptor beta chains from the same sample are listed, as sequenced in a study of breast tumors, draining lymph nodes, adjacent tissues. Breast cancer patients provided tissue from their axillary draining lymph nodes. MiXCR was run by TCRdb on the multiplex PCR reads, yielding one entry per CDR3 protein. The data contain under 250,000 distinct CDR3 sequences, roughly 32% of them seen just once; the ten biggest clones take up 1.4%. The sequenced sample was axillary lymph node tissue. These receptors all stem from a female donor with breast cancer. Some clones in this sample may be carry-over from other donors' samples.

As to this clonotype: It may be a read error: a sequence one base away is much more abundant. This chain uses TRBV11-2 with TRBJ2-7; no clear D. The length of the CDR3 is 15 residues. The V end lost 5 bases, the J end lost 3 bases, and 17 bases lay between the germline ends. The germline V gene encodes CDR1 SGHAT and CDR2 FQNNGV. In DNA, the CDR3 is TGTGCCAGCAGCCTACGACGGCTTGCAGGCTACGAGCAGTACTTC. It encodes CASSLRRLAGYEQYF.

This clonotype was seen ten or more times. The chain is built from TRBV9 and TRBJ1-5; D gene ambiguous. This CDR3 is built from 13 residues. V was shortened by 4 bases and J by 4 bases, with 9 bases between the two germline ends. CDR1 is SGDLS, CDR2 YYNGEE, per germline. The CDR3 region is CASSKDGNQPQHF. CDR3 coding DNA: TGTGCCAGCAGCAAGGACGGGAATCAGCCCCAGCATTTT. Using reference TRBV9 and TRBJ1-5 for the parts outside the CDR3, the full variable domain is DSGVTQTPKHLITATGQRVTLRCSPRSGDLSVYWYQQSLDQGLQFLIQYYNGEERAKGNILERFSAQQFPDLHSELNLSSLELGDSALYFCASSKDGNQPQHFGDGTRLSIL.

This clonotype has ten or more counts. The J gene is TRBJ1-4, the V gene TRBV14; unclear D gene. Germline V gives CDR1 SGHDN, CDR2 FVKESK. V was cut by 1 base and J by 7 bases, with 13 bases left in between. This CDR3 contains 15 residues. CDR3 DNA sequence: TGTGCCAGCAGCCAAGTGGGGTTCGGGAGTGAAAAACTGTTTTTT. Protein product: CASSQVGFGSEKLFF.

This chain uses TRBV5-8 with TRBJ1-2; tentatively, D is TRBD1 (5 bases). V lost 3 bases and J lost 4, with 13 bases in between. The length of the CDR3 is 14 residues. Germline-derived CDR1 and CDR2 are SGHTS and YDEGEE. Here the CDR3 reads CASSSTGARYGYTF. The DNA for the CDR3 is TGTGCCAGCAGCTCTACCGGGGCTCGCTATGGCTACACCTTC.

This clonotype appeared many times. The chain is built from TRBV7-9 and TRBJ2-3; D is possibly TRBD1 (5 bases). Germline lookup yields CDR1 SEHNR and CDR2 FQNEAQ (reference sequence). The CDR3 is 16 residues long. Trimming left V 5 bases short and J 2 bases short, with 17 bases between. The CDR3 DNA reads as TGTGCCAGCAGCGCAGGGCGATTTACTTCCACAGATACGCAGTATTTT. Its translation is CASSAGRFTSTDTQYF. Using reference TRBV7-9 and TRBJ2-3 for the parts outside the CDR3, the full variable domain is DTGVSQNPRHKITKRGQNVTFRCDPISEHNRLYWYRQTLGQGPEFLTYFQNEAQLEKSRLLSDRFSAERPKGSFSTLEIQRTEQGDSAMYLCASSAGRFTSTDTQYFGPGTRLTVL.

The J gene is TRBJ2-1, the V gene TRBV7-9; TRBD2 matches at 11 bases. Per the germline V gene, CDR1 is SEHNR and CDR2 is FQNEAQ (reference sequence). V shed 1 base, J shed 6 bases, and the junction held 5 bases outside the gene matches. The CDR3 runs 16 residues. CDR3 bases: TGTGCCAGCAGCTTAGGCACTAGCGGGAGACCCAATGAGCAGTTCTTC. Translation gives CASSLGTSGRPNEQFF. Full variable domain (rest looked up from reference TRBV7-9 and TRBJ2-1): DTGVSQNPRHKITKRGQNVTFRCDPISEHNRLYWYRQTLGQGPEFLTYFQNEAQLEKSRLLSDRFSAERPKGSFSTLEIQRTEQGDSAMYLCASSLGTSGRPNEQFFGPGTRLTVL.

This clonotype was observed at least ten times. A much larger clone lies a single base off, so this may be a read error. The rearrangement joins TRBV20-1 to TRBJ2-1; 8 bases are a match to TRBD2. The CDR3 covers 12 residues. In germline, CDR1 is DFQATT, CDR2 SNEGSKA (reference sequence). For the CDR3, the DNA is TGCAGTGCTAGAGAGATCCAGCGGGAGCCGTTCTTC. Translating it yields CSAREIQREPFF.

The V call is TRBV7-9, the J call TRBJ1-5, with 7 bases that match TRBD1. CDR1 and CDR2 (germline): SEHNR, FQNEAQ (reference sequence). There are 14 residues in the CDR3. V lost 4 bases and J lost 14; bases outside the gene matches: 14. CDR3 nucleotide sequence: TGTGCCAGCAGCTCAGGGGGGCAGAAGACCTACGAGCATTTT. Its protein product is CASSSGGQKTYEHF.

The chain combines TRBV2 with TRBJ2-2; tentatively, D is TRBD1 or TRBD2 (5 bases each). V lost 8 bases and J 3 bases, leaving 28 bases between the germline ends. Germline V gene lookup returns CDR1 SNHLY and CDR2 FYNNEI. The CDR3 is 19 amino acids. DNA of the CDR3: TGTGCCAGCGGGTGGGGGACGGGCGCCTACGAGCAGTACACCGGGGAGCTGTTTTTT. It yields the protein CASGWGTGAYEQYTGELFF.

This clonotype has ten or more counts. The chain employs TRBV5-1 and TRBJ2-3; 7 bases line up with TRBD1. Trimming at V came to 4 bases and at J to 1 base, leaving 9 bases not matched to a gene. The CDR3 contains 16 residues. Germline V gives CDR1 SGHRS, CDR2 YFSETQ. The CDR3 protein is CASSQSRDRGTDTQYF. The CDR3 coding sequence is TGCGCCAGCAGCCAGAGCCGGGACAGAGGCACAGATACGCAGTATTTT.

Concerning this clonotype itself: This may come from a read error, since a much larger clone is one base off. The rearrangement links TRBV9 to TRBJ1-3; 8 positions match TRBD1. The CDR3 consists of 17 residues. In germline, CDR1 is SGDLS, CDR2 YYNGEE. The CDR3 nucleotides read TGTGCCAGCAGCGTAGGCCCCGGACAGGGTGCAGGAACCACCATATATTTT. This codes for CASSVGPGQGAGTTIYF.

Ten or more counts support this clonotype. Just one base apart from a much larger clone, this may be a read error. Since no conserved phenylalanine or tryptophan closes the CDR3, a read error is the likely cause. This chain connects TRBV7-9 to TRBJ2-5; 7 bases are shared with TRBD2. CDR1 is SEHNR and CDR2 is FQNEAQ in the germline V gene (reference sequence). The CDR3 has 16 residues. With 6 bases clipped from V and 4 bases from J, the junction kept 14 bases outside the gene matches. The CDR3 is CASSKTPFSGGETQYS. The CDR3 DNA reads as TGTGCCAGCAGTAAAACCCCTTTTTCGGGAGGAGAGACCCAGTACTCC.